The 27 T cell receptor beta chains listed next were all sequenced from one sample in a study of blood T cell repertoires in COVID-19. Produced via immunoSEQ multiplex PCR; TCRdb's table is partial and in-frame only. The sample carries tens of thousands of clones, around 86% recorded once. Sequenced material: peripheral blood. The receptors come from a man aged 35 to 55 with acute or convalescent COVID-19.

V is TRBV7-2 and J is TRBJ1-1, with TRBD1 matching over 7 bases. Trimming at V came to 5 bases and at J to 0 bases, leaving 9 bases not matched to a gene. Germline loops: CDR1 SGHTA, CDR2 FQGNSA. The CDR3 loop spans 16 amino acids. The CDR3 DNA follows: TGTGCCAGCAGCGTCCACAGGGGAGCCGTGAACACTGAAGCTTTCTTT. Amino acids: CASSVHRGAVNTEAFF.

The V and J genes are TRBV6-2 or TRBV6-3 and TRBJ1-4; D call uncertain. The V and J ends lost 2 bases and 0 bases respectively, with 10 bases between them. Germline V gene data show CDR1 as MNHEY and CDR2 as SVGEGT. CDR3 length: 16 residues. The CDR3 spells CASSYRSWATNEKLFF. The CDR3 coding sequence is TGTGCCAGCAGTTACCGGAGCTGGGCAACTAATGAAAAACTGTTTTTT.

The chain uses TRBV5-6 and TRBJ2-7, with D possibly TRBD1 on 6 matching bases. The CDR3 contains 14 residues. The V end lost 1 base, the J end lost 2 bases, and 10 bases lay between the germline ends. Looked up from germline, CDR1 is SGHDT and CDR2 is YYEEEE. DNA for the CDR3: TGTGCCAGCAGCTTGCTAGGGGGTCCCTACGAGCAGTACTTC. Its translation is CASSLLGGPYEQYF.

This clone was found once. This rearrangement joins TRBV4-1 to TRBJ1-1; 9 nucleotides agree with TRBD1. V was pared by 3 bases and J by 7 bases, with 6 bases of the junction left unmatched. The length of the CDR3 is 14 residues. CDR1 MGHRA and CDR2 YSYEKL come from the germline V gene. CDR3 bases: TGCGCCAGCAGCCAGGGGACAGGGAAACTTGAAGCTTTCTTT. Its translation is CASSQGTGKLEAFF.

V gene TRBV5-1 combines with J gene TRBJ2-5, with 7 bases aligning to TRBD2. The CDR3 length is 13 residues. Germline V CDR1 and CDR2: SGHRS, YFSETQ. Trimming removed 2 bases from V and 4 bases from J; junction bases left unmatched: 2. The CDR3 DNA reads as TGCGCCAGCAGCTTTACTAGCGCAGAGACCCAGTACTTC. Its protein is CASSFTSAETQYF.

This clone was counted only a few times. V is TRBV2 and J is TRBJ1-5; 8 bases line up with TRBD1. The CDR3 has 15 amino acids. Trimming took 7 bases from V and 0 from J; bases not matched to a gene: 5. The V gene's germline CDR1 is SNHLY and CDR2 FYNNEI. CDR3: CASTGQGLSNQPQHF. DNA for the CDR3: TGTGCCAGCACAGGACAGGGCCTTAGCAATCAGCCCCAGCATTTT. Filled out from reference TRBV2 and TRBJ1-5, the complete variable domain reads EPEVTQTPSHQVTQMGQEVILRCVPISNHLYFYWYRQILGQKVEFLVSFYNNEISEKSEIFDDQFSVERPDGSNFTLKIRSTKLEDSAMYFCASTGQGLSNQPQHFGDGTRLSIL.

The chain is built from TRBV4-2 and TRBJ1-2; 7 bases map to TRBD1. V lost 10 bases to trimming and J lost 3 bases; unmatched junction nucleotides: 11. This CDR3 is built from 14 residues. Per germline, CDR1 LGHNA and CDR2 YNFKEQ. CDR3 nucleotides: TGTGCCACCTCCCCGGACAGGTGGGACTATGGCTACACCTTC. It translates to CATSPDRWDYGYTF.

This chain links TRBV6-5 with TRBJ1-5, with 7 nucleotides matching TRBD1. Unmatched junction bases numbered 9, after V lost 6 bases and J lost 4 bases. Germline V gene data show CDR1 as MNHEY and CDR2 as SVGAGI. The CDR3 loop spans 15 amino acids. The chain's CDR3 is CASSPGQVENQPQHF. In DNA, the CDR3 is TGTGCCAGCAGCCCCGGACAGGTTGAAAATCAGCCCCAGCATTTT.

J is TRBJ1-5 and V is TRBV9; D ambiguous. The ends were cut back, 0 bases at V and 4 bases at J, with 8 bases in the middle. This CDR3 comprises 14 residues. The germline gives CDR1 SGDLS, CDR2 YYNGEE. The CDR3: CASSVAPSNQPQHF. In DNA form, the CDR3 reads TGTGCCAGCAGCGTAGCTCCGAGTAATCAGCCCCAGCATTTT.

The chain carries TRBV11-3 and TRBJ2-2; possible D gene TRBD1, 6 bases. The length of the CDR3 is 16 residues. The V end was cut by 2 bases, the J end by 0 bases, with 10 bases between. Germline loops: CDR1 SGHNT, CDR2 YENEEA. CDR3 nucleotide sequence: TGTGCCAGCAGCTTACAGGGGTTAACGAACACCGGGGAGCTGTTTTTT. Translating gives CASSLQGLTNTGELFF.

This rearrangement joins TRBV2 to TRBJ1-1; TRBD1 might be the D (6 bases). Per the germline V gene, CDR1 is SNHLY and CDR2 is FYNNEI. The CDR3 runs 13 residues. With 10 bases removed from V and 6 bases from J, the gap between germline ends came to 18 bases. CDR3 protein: CAIPYRVRPEAFF. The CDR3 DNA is TGTGCCATTCCTTACAGGGTGAGACCTGAAGCTTTCTTT.

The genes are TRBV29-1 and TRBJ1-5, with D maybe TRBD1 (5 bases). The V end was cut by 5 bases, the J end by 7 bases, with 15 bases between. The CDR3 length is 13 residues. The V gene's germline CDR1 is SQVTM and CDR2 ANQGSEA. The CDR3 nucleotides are TGCAGCGTTAGCGGGACGGGAGGGCAGCCCCAGCATTTT. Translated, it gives CSVSGTGGQPQHF.

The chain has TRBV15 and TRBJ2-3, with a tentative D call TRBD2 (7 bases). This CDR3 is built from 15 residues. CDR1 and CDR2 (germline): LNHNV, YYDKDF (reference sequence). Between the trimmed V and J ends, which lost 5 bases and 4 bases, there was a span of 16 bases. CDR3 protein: CATSLGGGTADTQYF. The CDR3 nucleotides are TGTGCCACCAGCCTAGGGGGGGGTACTGCAGATACGCAGTATTTT.

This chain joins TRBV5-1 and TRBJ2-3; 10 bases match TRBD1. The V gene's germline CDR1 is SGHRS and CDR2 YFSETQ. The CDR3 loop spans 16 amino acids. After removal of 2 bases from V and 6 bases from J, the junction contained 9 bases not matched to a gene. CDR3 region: CASSFLRDRGSDTQYF. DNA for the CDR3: TGCGCCAGCAGCTTTCTCCGGGACAGGGGTTCTGATACGCAGTATTTT.

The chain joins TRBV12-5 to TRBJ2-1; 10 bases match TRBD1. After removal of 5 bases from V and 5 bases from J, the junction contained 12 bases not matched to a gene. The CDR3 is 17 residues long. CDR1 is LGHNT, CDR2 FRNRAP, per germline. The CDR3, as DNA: TGTGCTAGTGGTGCCCCCGGGACAGGGGTAGGGAACAATGAGCAGTTCTTC. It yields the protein CASGAPGTGVGNNEQFF. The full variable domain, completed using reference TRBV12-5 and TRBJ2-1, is DARVTQTPRHKVTEMGQEVTMRCQPILGHNTVFWYRQTMMQGLELLAYFRNRAPLDDSGMPKDRFSAEMPDATLATLKIQPSEPRDSAVYFCASGAPGTGVGNNEQFFGPGTRLTVL.

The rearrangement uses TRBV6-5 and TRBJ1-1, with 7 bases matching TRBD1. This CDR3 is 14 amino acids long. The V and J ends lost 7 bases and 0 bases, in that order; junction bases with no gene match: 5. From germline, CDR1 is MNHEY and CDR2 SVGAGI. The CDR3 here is CASIPGTVNTEAFF. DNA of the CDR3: TGTGCCAGCATTCCCGGGACAGTGAACACTGAAGCTTTCTTT.

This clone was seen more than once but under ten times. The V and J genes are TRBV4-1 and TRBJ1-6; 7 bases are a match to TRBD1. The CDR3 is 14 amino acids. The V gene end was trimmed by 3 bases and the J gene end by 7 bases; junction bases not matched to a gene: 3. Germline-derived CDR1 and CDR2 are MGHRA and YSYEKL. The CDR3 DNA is TGCGCCAGCAGCCAGACGACAGGGAATTCACCCCTCCACTTT. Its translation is CASSQTTGNSPLHF.

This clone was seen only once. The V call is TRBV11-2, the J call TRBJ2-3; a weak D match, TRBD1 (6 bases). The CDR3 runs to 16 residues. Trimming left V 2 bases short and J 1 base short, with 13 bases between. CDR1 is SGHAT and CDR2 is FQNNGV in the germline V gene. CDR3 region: CASSLKVHRGTDTQYF. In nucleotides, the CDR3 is TGTGCCAGCAGCTTAAAAGTCCACAGGGGCACAGATACGCAGTATTTT.

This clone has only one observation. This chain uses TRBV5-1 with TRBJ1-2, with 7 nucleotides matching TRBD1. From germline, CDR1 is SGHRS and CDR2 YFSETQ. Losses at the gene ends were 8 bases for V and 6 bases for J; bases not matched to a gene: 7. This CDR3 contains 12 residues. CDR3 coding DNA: TGCGCCAGTAACCGGGACAGAGATGGCTACACCTTC. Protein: CASNRDRDGYTF.

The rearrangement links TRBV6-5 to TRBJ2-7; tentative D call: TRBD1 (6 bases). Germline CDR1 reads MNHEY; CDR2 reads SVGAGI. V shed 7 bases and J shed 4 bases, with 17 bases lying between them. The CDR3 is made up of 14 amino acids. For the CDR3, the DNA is TGTGCCAGCACCCGGGACACCCCCCCTTACGAGCAGTACTTC. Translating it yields CASTRDTPPYEQYF.

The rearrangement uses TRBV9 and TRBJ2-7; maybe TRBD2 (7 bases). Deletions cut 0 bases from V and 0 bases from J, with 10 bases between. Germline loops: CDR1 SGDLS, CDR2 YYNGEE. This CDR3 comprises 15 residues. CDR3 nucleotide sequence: TGTGCCAGCAGCGTAGGCGGGGGCTACTCCTACGAGCAGTACTTC. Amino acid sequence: CASSVGGGYSYEQYF.

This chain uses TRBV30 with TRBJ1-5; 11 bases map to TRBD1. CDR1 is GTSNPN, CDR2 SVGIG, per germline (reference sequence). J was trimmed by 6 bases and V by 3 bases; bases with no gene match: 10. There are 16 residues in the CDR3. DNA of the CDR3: TGTGCCTGGAGCCTTAGGACAGGGGGCTTCAGTCAGCCCCAGCATTTT. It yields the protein CAWSLRTGGFSQPQHF. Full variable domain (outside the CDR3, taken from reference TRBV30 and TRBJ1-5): SQTIHQWPATLVQPVGSPLSLECTVEGTSNPNLYWYRQAAGRGLQLLFYSVGIGQISSEVPQNLSASRPQDRQFILSSKKLLLSDSGFYLCAWSLRTGGFSQPQHFGDGTRLSIL.

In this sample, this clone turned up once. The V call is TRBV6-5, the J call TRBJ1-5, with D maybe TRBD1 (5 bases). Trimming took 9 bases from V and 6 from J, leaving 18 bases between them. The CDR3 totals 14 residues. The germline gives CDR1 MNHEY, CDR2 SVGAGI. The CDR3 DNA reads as TGTGCCAGTTGGGCTGGGGGGAAGGGTCAGCCCCAGCATTTT. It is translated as CASWAGGKGQPQHF.

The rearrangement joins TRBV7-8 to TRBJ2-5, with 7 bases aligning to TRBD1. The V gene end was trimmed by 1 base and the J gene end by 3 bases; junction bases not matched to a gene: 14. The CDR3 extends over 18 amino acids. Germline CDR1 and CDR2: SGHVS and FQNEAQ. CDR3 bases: TGTGCCAGCAGCTTAGGGTGGGACAGTCGAGGTACCGAAGAGACCCAGTACTTC. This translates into CASSLGWDSRGTEETQYF.

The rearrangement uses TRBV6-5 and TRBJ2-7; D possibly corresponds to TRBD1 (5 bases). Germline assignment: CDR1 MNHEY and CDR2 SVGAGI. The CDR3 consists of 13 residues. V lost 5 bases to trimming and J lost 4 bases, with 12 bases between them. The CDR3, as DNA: TGTGCCAGCAGTACAGGCGGCGAGTACGAGCAGTACTTC. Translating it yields CASSTGGEYEQYF.

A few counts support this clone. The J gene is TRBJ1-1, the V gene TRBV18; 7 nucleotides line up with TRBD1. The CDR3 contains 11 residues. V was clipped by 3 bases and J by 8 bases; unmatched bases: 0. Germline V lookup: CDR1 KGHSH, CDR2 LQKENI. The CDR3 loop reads CASSPDREAFF. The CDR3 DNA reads TGTGCCAGCTCACCGGACAGGGAAGCTTTCTTT.

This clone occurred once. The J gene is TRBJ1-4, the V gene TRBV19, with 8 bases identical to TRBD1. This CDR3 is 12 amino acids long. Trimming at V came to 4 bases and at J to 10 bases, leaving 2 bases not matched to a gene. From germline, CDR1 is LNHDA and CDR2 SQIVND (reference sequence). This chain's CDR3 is CASSTGQGKLFF. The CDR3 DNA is TGTGCCAGTAGTACCGGACAGGGAAAACTGTTTTTT.